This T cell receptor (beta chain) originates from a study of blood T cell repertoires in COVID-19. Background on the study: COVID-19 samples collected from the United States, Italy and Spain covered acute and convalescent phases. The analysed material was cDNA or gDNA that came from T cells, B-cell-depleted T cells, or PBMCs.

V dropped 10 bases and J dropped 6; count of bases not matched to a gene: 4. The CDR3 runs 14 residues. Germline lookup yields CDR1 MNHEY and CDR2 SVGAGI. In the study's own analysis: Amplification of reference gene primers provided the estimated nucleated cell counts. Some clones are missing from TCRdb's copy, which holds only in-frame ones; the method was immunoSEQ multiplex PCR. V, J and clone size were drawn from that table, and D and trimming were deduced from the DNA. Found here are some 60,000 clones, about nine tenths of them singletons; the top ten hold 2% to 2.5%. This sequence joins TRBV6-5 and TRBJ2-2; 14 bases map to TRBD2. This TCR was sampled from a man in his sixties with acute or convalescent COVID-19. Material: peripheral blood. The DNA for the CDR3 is TGTGCCACCCGACTAGCGGGAGGGGCCGGGGAGCTGTTTTTT. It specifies CATRLAGGAGELFF.